Listed here are 30 T cell receptor beta chains from one sample, sequenced in a study of T cell responses to AZD1222 COVID-19 vaccine. Here immunoSEQ multiplex PCR was the method, and the copy in TCRdb shows in-frame clones only, minus some. Here the sample spans approximately 120,000 clones, approximately 87% being singletons. Sequencing was performed on peripheral blood, taken on day 0 of AZD1222 vaccination. The receptor set was obtained from an adult in good health.

V is TRBV11-3 and J is TRBJ1-2; a weak D match, TRBD1 (5 bases). Germline V gene data show CDR1 as SGHNT and CDR2 as YENEEA. The germline V and J ends were trimmed by 1 base and 2 bases, with 5 bases remaining between them. The CDR3 consists of 13 residues. DNA of the CDR3: TGTGCCAGCAGCTTAGGACAGAACTATGGCTACACCTTC. Translating gives CASSLGQNYGYTF.

The chain has TRBV13 and TRBJ1-1; D unresolved. V was trimmed by 0 bases and J by 0 bases, leaving 2 bases between them. Germline V gives CDR1 PRHDT, CDR2 FYEKMQ (reference sequence). CDR3 length: 13 residues. CDR3 residues: CASSLGMNTEAFF. The CDR3 DNA reads as TGTGCCAGCAGCTTAGGTATGAACACTGAAGCTTTCTTT.

V is TRBV5-4 and J is TRBJ1-6, with D uncertain. The length of the CDR3 is 12 residues. The V gene's germline CDR1 is SGHNT and CDR2 YYREEE (reference sequence). V lost 0 bases, J lost 13 bases, and 8 bases lay in between. CDR3 protein: CASSLEFTPLHF. The CDR3 nucleotides read TGTGCCAGCAGCTTGGAGTTTACCCCCCTCCACTTT. The full variable domain, its missing parts supplied by reference TRBV5-4 and TRBJ1-6, is ETGVTQSPTHLIKTRGQQVTLRCSSQSGHNTVSWYQQALGQGPQFIFQYYREEENGRGNFPPRFSGLQFPNYSSELNVNALELDDSALYLCASSLEFTPLHFGNGTRLTVT.

This chain connects TRBV3-1 (or the pseudogene TRBV3-2) to TRBJ2-1, with D possibly matching TRBD2 (5 bases). Trimming shortened V by 3 bases and J by 5 bases, and 5 bases separated the two germline ends. The CDR3 is 12 amino acids. Germline V gene sequence: CDR1 LGHDT, CDR2 YNNKEL (reference sequence). The DNA of the CDR3 is TGTGCCAGCAGCCAGAGGGACAATGAGCAGTTCTTC. It translates to CASSQRDNEQFF.

The rearrangement uses TRBV10-2 and TRBJ1-5; D is perhaps TRBD1 (5 bases). The CDR3 totals 14 residues. The ends were cut back, 6 bases at V and 8 bases at J, with 17 bases in the middle. Germline-derived CDR1 and CDR2 are WSHSY and SAAADI. For the CDR3, the DNA is TGCGCCAGCAGCCGGGACGGCTATCAAGAGCCCCAGCATTTT. It yields the protein CASSRDGYQEPQHF.

The chain carries TRBV7-8 and TRBJ2-1; D unclear. V was trimmed by 1 base and J by 4 bases, leaving 8 bases between them. There are 14 residues in the CDR3. Germline V gene data show CDR1 as SGHVS and CDR2 as FQNEAQ. CDR3 sequence: CASSLDITYNEQFF. The CDR3 DNA is TGTGCCAGCAGCTTAGATATCACTTACAATGAGCAGTTCTTC.

The chain recombines TRBV29-1 with TRBJ2-3; D is possibly TRBD1 (5 bases). With 4 bases removed from V and 4 bases from J, the gap between germline ends came to 9 bases. This CDR3 has 12 amino acids. CDR1 and CDR2 from the germline V gene are SQVTM and ANQGSEA. CDR3 residues: CSVGTGPDTQYF. The DNA for the CDR3 is TGCAGCGTTGGAACAGGACCAGATACGCAGTATTTT.

The CDR3 DNA reads as TGTGCCAGCAGCGCCGGGACAGGTAACACTGAAGCTTTCTTT. Amino acid sequence: CASSAGTGNTEAFF. The chain combines TRBV9 with TRBJ1-1; 8 positions match TRBD1. This CDR3 has 14 residues. V trimming: 3 bases; J trimming: 2 bases; junction bases outside the gene matches: 3. Germline V lookup: CDR1 SGDLS, CDR2 YYNGEE.

The chain recombines TRBV5-4 with TRBJ1-2; 7 bases are a match to TRBD1. Germline V gene data show CDR1 as SGHNT and CDR2 as YYREEE (reference sequence). With V trimmed by 0 bases and J by 3 bases, 8 bases remained unmatched. The CDR3 loop spans 16 amino acids. The CDR3 DNA follows: TGTGCCAGCAGCTTGGATCTGAGACAGGGCGACTATGGCTACACCTTC. This sequence encodes CASSLDLRQGDYGYTF. The full variable domain, rest sourced from reference TRBV5-4 and TRBJ1-2, is ETGVTQSPTHLIKTRGQQVTLRCSSQSGHNTVSWYQQALGQGPQFIFQYYREEENGRGNFPPRFSGLQFPNYSSELNVNALELDDSALYLCASSLDLRQGDYGYTFGSGTRLTVV.

V is TRBV30 and J is TRBJ1-2; TRBD1 matches 7 bases. This CDR3 has 13 amino acids. The V and J ends lost 3 bases and 1 base, in that order; junction bases with no gene match: 2. Germline loops: CDR1 GTSNPN, CDR2 SVGIG (reference sequence). The CDR3 sequence is CAWRRGRNYGYTF. The CDR3, as DNA: TGTGCCTGGAGAAGGGGGCGTAACTATGGCTACACCTTC.

The chain has TRBV5-4 and TRBJ2-7; D is uncertain. This CDR3 is 12 amino acids long. The V gene's germline CDR1 is SGHNT and CDR2 YYREEE (reference sequence). The V end lost 5 bases, the J end lost 1 base, and 7 bases lay between the germline ends. As DNA, the CDR3 is TGTGCCAGCAGTAGAGAGTCCTACGAGCAGTACTTC. Translated, it gives CASSRESYEQYF.

The chain couples TRBV5-1 to TRBJ1-3, with 9 positions matching TRBD1. CDR1 and CDR2 (germline): SGHRS, YFSETQ. V lost 9 bases, J lost 6 bases, and 4 bases stayed unmatched. The CDR3 spans 12 residues. The CDR3 DNA reads TGCGCCACCAACAGGGGGCTAAACACCATATATTTT. Translating it yields CATNRGLNTIYF.

In its sample, this clone was seen once. This chain joins TRBV3-1 (or the pseudogene TRBV3-2) and TRBJ1-6; a possible D gene is TRBD1 (5 bases). This CDR3 has 16 residues. CDR1 LGHDT and CDR2 YNNKEL come from the germline V gene (reference sequence). The V gene lost 1 base and the J gene lost 8 bases, with 15 bases spanning the gap. The CDR3 DNA reads as TGTGCCAGCAGCCAAGCCGTGGGTACGGGGGATTCACCCCTCCACTTT. It yields the protein CASSQAVGTGDSPLHF.

The genes are TRBV6-2 or TRBV6-3 and TRBJ2-5; unclear D gene. V lost 2 bases and J 7 bases, leaving 8 bases between the germline ends. Germline-derived CDR1 and CDR2 are MNHEY and SVGEGT. The length of the CDR3 is 12 residues. The CDR3: CASSYPLGTQYF. CDR3 nucleotides: TGTGCCAGCAGTTACCCCTTGGGGACCCAGTACTTC.

This chain uses TRBV6-4 with TRBJ1-6, with D unresolved. The CDR3 runs to 15 residues. The ends were cut back, 5 bases at V and 0 bases at J, with 8 bases in the middle. Germline assignment: CDR1 MRHNA and CDR2 SNTAGT. The CDR3 DNA follows: TGTGCCAGCAGTCGAGAGAGCTCCTATAATTCACCCCTCCACTTT. It encodes CASSRESSYNSPLHF.

The sample holds one count of this clone. The genes are TRBV19 and TRBJ1-2, with D uncertain. V dropped 0 bases and J dropped 2 bases, with 13 bases sitting between them. Germline CDR1 is LNHDA and CDR2 is SQIVND (reference sequence). This CDR3 is built from 16 residues. The CDR3 DNA follows: TGTGCCAGTAGTATAGATCCGGATAGAGCAAACTATGGCTACACCTTC. It translates to CASSIDPDRANYGYTF.

The V gene is TRBV12-3 or TRBV12-4, the J gene TRBJ2-1; possibly TRBD1 for D (6 bases). Deletions cut 7 bases from V and 5 bases from J, with 12 bases between. CDR3 length: 13 amino acids. The chain's CDR3 is CASTQDSHNEQFF. CDR3 coding DNA: TGTGCCAGCACTCAGGACAGTCACAATGAGCAGTTCTTC.

This clone was counted a single time. The rearrangement uses TRBV5-1 and TRBJ2-7; D call uncertain. The CDR3 is 14 amino acids. Germline V lookup: CDR1 SGHRS, CDR2 YFSETQ. The germline V and J ends were trimmed by 0 bases and 0 bases, with 7 bases remaining between them. The CDR3 spells CASSLGPPSYEQYF. Here the CDR3 DNA reads TGCGCCAGCAGCTTGGGACCGCCCTCCTACGAGCAGTACTTC.

V and J are TRBV2 and TRBJ1-3; D may be TRBD1 (5 bases). V shed 7 bases and J shed 10 bases, with 17 bases lying between them. The CDR3 contains 13 residues. Germline assignment: CDR1 SNHLY and CDR2 FYNNEI. The DNA of the CDR3 is TGTGCCAGCAAGCGGGACTCTCAAAAGACCATATATTTT. Residues: CASKRDSQKTIYF. The variable domain in full, with the rest retrieved from reference TRBV2 and TRBJ1-3, is EPEVTQTPSHQVTQMGQEVILRCVPISNHLYFYWYRQILGQKVEFLVSFYNNEISEKSEIFDDQFSVERPDGSNFTLKIRSTKLEDSAMYFCASKRDSQKTIYFGEGSWLTVV.

The rearrangement uses TRBV6-5 and TRBJ2-5; D is possibly TRBD1 or TRBD2 (5 bases each). CDR3 length equals 13 residues. CDR1 and CDR2 (germline): MNHEY, SVGAGI. Deletions cut 5 bases from V and 3 bases from J, with 10 bases between. CDR3 in amino acids: CASSPGTKETQYF. CDR3 bases: TGTGCCAGCAGTCCAGGGACCAAAGAGACCCAGTACTTC.

This clone was found once. The DNA of the CDR3 is TGTGCCAGCAGCCCACGGACCAGGGGGGACAATGAGCAGTTCTTC. Amino acid sequence: CASSPRTRGDNEQFF. The gene calls are TRBV7-2 and TRBJ2-1; tentatively, D is TRBD1 (7 bases). CDR3 length: 15 amino acids. Trimming pared 5 bases from V and 5 bases from J, leaving 16 bases between. Germline CDR1 and CDR2: SGHTA and FQGNSA.

This chain joins TRBV19 and TRBJ2-2, with TRBD1 identical over 10 bases. J was trimmed by 3 bases and V by 6 bases; bases with no gene match: 4. Looked up from germline, CDR1 is LNHDA and CDR2 is SQIVND (reference sequence). The CDR3 has 15 amino acids. CDR3 sequence: CASRKGQGYTGELFF. CDR3 bases: TGTGCCAGTAGAAAGGGACAGGGGTACACCGGGGAGCTGTTTTTT.

V and J are TRBV10-2 and TRBJ1-2; TRBD1 matches 8 bases. The CDR3 runs 13 residues. With V trimmed by 4 bases and J by 2 bases, 0 bases remained unmatched. Germline CDR1 and CDR2: WSHSY and SAAADI. In DNA form, the CDR3 reads TGCGCCAGCAGTGGGGACAGGAACTATGGCTACACCTTC. Translation: CASSGDRNYGYTF.

This clone appeared a single time. V is TRBV11-2 and J is TRBJ1-5; D may be TRBD1 (5 bases). The ends were cut back, 1 base at V and 2 bases at J, with 15 bases in the middle. CDR1 is SGHAT, CDR2 FQNNGV, per germline. The CDR3 consists of 17 residues. CDR3 region: CASSLAVRGVGNQPQHF. DNA of the CDR3: TGTGCCAGCAGCTTAGCGGTCCGGGGCGTAGGCAATCAGCCCCAGCATTTT.

This clone was counted a few times. J is TRBJ1-2 and V is TRBV27; 7 bases fit TRBD1. CDR1 is MNHEY and CDR2 is SMNVEV in the germline V gene (reference sequence). With V trimmed by 5 bases and J by 7 bases, 10 bases remained unmatched. This CDR3 region has 14 residues. In nucleotides, the CDR3 is TGTGCCAGCAGTCCGCGGACAGGCCAGCTTGGCTACACCTTC. Protein product: CASSPRTGQLGYTF.

The V call is TRBV11-2, the J call TRBJ2-7; 9 nucleotides line up with TRBD1. J gave up 3 bases and V 3 bases, and 6 bases lay outside the gene matches. The CDR3 consists of 15 residues. Germline V CDR1 and CDR2: SGHAT, FQNNGV. The CDR3 loop reads CASSLTGQGLYEQYF. DNA for the CDR3: TGTGCCAGCAGCTTGACGGGACAGGGTCTCTACGAGCAGTACTTC.

The V gene is TRBV29-1, the J gene TRBJ1-3; D not certain. The CDR3 covers 14 residues. Germline-derived CDR1 and CDR2 are SQVTM and ANQGSEA. CDR3 sequence reads: CRVSRTLGGNTIYF. For the CDR3, the DNA is TGCAGGGTCAGCCGGACGCTAGGAGGAAACACCATATATTTT.

This chain uses TRBV6-5 with TRBJ2-1; 12 positions match TRBD2. This CDR3 has 15 residues. Germline V gives CDR1 MNHEY, CDR2 SVGAGI. V lost 5 bases to trimming and J lost 4 bases; unmatched junction nucleotides: 3. Written as DNA, the CDR3 is TGTGCCAGCAGTCCTAGCGGGGGGGCTTACAATGAGCAGTTCTTC. Protein: CASSPSGGAYNEQFF.

About this clone: The conserved phenylalanine or tryptophan normally closing the CDR3 is absent here, so this likely arose from a read error. The limits of the CDR3 on the DNA are not certain, so only TCRdb's listed CDR3 is given. The V gene is TRBV21-1, the J gene TRBJ1-3; the D call TRBD1 from the table was never checked on the DNA. TRBV21-1 is labeled a pseudogene. The CDR3 is 8 amino acids long, termini counted. This CDR3 is CAGGHSGE.

This chain joins TRBV9 and TRBJ2-7; D is unresolved. Germline V gives CDR1 SGDLS, CDR2 YYNGEE. The V end was cut by 0 bases, the J end by 3 bases, with 13 bases between. The CDR3 sequence is 15 residues long. CDR3 nucleotides: TGTGCCAGCAGCGTAGGGCCCGGCCTAGACTACGAGCAGTACTTC. It specifies CASSVGPGLDYEQYF.